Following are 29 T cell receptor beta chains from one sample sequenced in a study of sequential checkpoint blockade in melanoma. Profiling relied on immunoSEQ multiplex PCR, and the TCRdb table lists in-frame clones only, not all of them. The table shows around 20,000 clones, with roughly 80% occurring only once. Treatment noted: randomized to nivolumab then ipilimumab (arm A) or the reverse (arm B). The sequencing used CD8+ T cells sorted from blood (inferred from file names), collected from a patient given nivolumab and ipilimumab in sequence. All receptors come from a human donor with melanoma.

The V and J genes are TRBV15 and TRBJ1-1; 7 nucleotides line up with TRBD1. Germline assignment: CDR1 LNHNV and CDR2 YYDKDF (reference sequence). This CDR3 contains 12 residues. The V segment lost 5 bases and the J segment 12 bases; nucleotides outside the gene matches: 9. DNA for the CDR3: TGTGCCACCAGCTTCCGTGGACAGGAGCCTTTCTTT. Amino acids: CATSFRGQEPFF.

The CDR3 nucleotides read TGTGCCAGCAGTTTATTAAGCGGGAGTAGGTACGAGCAGTACTTC. Its protein product is CASSLLSGSRYEQYF. The chain couples TRBV28 to TRBJ2-5, with TRBD2 identical over 8 bases. Judging by the DNA end, TRBJ2-7 fits better; the J call may be wrong. Germline-derived CDR1 and CDR2 are MDHEN and SYDVKM. The CDR3 is 15 residues long.

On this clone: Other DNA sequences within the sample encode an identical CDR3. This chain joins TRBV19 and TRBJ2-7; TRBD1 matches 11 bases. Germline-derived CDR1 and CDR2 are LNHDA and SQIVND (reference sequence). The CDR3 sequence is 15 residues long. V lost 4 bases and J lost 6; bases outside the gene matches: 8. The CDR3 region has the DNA TGTGCCAGTAGTAGCCCGGGACAGGGGGTGGGCGAGCAGTACTTC. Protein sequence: CASSSPGQGVGEQYF. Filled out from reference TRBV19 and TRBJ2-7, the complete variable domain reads DGGITQSPKYLFRKEGQNVTLSCEQNLNHDAMYWYRQDPGQGLRLIYYSQIVNDFQKGDIAEGYSVSREKKESFPLTVTSAQKNPTAFYLCASSSPGQGVGEQYFGPGTRLTVT.

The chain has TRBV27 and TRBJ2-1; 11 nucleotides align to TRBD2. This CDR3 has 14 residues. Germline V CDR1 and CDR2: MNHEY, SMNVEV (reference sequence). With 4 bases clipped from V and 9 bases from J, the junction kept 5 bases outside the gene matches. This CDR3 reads CASSSRGTSGEQFF. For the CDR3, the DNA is TGTGCCAGCAGTTCTAGGGGGACTAGCGGTGAGCAGTTCTTC.

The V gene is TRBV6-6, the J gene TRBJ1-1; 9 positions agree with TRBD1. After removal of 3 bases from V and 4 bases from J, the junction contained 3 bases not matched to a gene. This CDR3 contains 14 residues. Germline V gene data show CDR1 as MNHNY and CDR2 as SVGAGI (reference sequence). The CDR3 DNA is TGTGCCAGCAGTTATGGGACAGGGCTCACTGAAGCTTTCTTT. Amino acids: CASSYGTGLTEAFF.

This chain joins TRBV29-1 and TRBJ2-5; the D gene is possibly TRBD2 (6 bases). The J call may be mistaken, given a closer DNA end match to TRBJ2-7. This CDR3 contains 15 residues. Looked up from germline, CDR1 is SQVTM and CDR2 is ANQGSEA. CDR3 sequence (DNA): TGCAGCGTTGAAGGTGCGGGACTGGGCTCCTACGAGCAGTACTTC. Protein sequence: CSVEGAGLGSYEQYF.

The CDR3 DNA reads as TGCGCCAGCAGCTTCCAACACACTAGCGGGAGGGTTGACGGGGAGCTGTTTTTT. Translation: CASSFQHTSGRVDGELFF. This chain uses TRBV4-3 with TRBJ2-2, with 13 bases fitting TRBD2. The CDR3 length is 18 residues. From germline, CDR1 is LGHNA and CDR2 YSLEER. With V trimmed by 5 bases and J by 7 bases, 13 bases remained unmatched.

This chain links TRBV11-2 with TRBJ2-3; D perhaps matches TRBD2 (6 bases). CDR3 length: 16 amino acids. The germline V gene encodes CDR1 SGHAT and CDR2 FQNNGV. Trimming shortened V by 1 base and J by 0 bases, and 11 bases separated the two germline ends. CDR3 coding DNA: TGTGCCAGCAGCTTAGGGGGGGTGGCTAGCACAGATACGCAGTATTTT. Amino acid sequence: CASSLGGVASTDTQYF. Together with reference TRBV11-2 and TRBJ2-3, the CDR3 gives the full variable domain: EAGVAQSPRYKIIEKRQSVAFWCNPISGHATLYWYQQILGQGPKLLIQFQNNGVVDDSQLPKDRFSAERLKGVDSTLKIQPAKLEDSAVYLCASSLGGVASTDTQYFGPGTRLTVL.

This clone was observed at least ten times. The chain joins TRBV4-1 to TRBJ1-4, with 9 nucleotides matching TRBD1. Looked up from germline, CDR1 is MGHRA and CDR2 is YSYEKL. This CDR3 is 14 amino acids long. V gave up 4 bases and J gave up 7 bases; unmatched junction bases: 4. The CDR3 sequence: CASSRTGEGEKLFF. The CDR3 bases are TGCGCCAGCAGCCGGACAGGGGAAGGTGAAAAACTGTTTTTT.

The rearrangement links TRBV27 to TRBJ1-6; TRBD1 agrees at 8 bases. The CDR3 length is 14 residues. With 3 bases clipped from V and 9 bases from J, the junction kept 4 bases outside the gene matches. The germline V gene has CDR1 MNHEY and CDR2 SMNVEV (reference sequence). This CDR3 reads CASSFQGASSPLHF. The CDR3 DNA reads TGTGCCAGCAGTTTTCAGGGGGCTAGTTCACCCCTCCACTTT.

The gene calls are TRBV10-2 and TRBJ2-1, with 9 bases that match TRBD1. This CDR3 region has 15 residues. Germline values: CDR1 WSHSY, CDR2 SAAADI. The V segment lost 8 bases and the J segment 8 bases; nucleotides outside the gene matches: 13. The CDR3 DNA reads TGCGCCAGCGGCCGGGGGGACAGGGCGTATCATGAGCAGTTCTTC. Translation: CASGRGDRAYHEQFF.

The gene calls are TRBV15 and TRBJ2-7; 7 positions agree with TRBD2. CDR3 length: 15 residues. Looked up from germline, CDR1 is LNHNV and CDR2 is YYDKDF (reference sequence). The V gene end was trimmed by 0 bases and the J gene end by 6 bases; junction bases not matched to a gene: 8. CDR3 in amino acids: CATSRELEGGGEQYF. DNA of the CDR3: TGTGCCACCAGCAGAGAGCTGGAGGGCGGGGGCGAGCAGTACTTC.

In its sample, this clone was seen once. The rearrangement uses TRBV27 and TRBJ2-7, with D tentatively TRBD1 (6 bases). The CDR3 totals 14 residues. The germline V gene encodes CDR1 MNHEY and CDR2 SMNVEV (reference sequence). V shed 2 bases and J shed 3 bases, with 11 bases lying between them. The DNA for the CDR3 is TGTGCCAGCAGTTTAGTCAGGGGCAGCTACGAGCAGTACTTC. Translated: CASSLVRGSYEQYF.

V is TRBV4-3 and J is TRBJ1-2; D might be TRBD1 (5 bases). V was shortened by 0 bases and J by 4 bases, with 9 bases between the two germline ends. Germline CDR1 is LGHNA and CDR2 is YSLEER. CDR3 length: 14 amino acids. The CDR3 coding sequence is TGCGCCAGCAGCCAAGAACAGGTTGCCTATGGCTACACCTTC. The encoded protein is CASSQEQVAYGYTF.

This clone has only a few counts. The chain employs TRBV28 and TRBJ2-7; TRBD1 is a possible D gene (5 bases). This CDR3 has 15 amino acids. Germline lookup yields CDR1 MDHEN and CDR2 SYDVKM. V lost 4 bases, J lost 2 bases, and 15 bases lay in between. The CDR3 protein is CASSSVRQLTYEQYF. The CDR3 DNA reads TGTGCCAGCAGTTCAGTTCGACAGCTAACCTACGAGCAGTACTTC.

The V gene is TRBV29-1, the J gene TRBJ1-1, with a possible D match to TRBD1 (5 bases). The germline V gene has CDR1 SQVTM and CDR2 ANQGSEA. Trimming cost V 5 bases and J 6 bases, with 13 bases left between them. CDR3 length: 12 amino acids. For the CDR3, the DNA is TGCAGCGTTATCAGGGAAGGCCCTGAAGCTTTCTTT. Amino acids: CSVIREGPEAFF. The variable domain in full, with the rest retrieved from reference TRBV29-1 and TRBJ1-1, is SAVISQKPSRDICQRGTSLTIQCQVDSQVTMMFWYRQQPGQSLTLIATANQGSEATYESGFVIDKFPISRPNLTFSTLTVSNMSPEDSSIYLCSVIREGPEAFFGQGTRLTVV.

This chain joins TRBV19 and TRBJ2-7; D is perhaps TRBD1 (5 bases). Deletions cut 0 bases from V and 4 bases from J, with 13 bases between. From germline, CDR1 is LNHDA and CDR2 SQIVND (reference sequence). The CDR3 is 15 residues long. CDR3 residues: CASSIDRVGPYEQYF. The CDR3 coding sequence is TGTGCCAGTAGTATAGATCGAGTGGGGCCATACGAGCAGTACTTC.

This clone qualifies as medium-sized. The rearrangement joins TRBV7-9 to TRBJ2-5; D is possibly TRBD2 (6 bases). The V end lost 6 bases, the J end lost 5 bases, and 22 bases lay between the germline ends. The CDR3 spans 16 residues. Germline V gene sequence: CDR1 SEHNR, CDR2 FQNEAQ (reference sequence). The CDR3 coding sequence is TGTGCCAGCAGTCCCAGGACGGGGCAGGGACTGGAGACCCAGTACTTC. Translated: CASSPRTGQGLETQYF. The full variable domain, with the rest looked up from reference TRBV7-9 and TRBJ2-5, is DTGVSQNPRHKITKRGQNVTFRCDPISEHNRLYWYRQTLGQGPEFLTYFQNEAQLEKSRLLSDRFSAERPKGSFSTLEIQRTEQGDSAMYLCASSPRTGQGLETQYFGPGTRLLVL.

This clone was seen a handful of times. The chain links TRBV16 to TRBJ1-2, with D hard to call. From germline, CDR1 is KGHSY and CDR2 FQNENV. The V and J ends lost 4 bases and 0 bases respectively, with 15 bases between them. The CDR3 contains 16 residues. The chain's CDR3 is CASSRGRTSANYGYTF. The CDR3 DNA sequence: TGTGCCAGCAGCCGTGGCAGGACTTCTGCTAACTATGGCTACACCTTC.

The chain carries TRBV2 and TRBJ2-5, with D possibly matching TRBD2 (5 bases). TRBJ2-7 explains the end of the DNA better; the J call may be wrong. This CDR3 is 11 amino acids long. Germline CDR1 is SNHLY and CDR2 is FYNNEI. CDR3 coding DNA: TGTGCCAGCAAAAGCGGCTACGAGCAGTACTTC. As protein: CASKSGYEQYF.

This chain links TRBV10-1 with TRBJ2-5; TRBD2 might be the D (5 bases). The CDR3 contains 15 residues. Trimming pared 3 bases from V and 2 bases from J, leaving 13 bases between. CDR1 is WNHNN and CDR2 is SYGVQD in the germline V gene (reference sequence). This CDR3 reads CASSEAPGGQETQYF. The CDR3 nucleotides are TGCGCCAGCAGTGAAGCGCCGGGCGGGCAAGAGACCCAGTACTTC.

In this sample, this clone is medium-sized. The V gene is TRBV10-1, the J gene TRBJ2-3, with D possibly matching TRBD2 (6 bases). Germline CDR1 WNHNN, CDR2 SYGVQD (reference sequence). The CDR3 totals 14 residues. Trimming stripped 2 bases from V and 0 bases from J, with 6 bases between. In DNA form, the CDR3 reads TGCGCCAGCAGTGAGGGGGGGAGCACAGATACGCAGTATTTT. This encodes CASSEGGSTDTQYF.

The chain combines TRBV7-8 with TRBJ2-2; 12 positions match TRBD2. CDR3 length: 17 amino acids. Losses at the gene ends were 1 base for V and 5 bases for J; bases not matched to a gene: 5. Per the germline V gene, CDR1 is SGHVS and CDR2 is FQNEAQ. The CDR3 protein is CASSLGLAGGTTGELFF. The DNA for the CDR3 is TGTGCCAGCAGCTTAGGGCTAGCGGGAGGGACTACCGGGGAGCTGTTTTTT.

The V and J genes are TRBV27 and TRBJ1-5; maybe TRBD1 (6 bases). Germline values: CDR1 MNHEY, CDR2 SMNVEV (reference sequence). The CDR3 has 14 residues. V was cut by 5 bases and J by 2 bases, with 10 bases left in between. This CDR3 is CASSIRQGNQPQHF. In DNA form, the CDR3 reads TGTGCCAGCAGTATAAGACAGGGCAATCAGCCCCAGCATTTT.

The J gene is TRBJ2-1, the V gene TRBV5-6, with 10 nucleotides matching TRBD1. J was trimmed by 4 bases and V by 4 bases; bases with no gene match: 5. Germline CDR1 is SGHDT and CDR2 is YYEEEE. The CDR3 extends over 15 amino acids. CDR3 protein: CASSLRDRGYNEQFF. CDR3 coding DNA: TGTGCCAGCAGCCTCCGGGACAGGGGATACAATGAGCAGTTCTTC.

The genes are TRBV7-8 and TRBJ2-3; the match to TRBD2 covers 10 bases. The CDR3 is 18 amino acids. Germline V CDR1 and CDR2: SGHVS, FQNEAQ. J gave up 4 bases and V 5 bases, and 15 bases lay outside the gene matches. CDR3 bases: TGTGCCAGCAGCCTCTTACACTCGGGACTAGCGTCTCCAGATACGCAGTATTTT. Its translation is CASSLLHSGLASPDTQYF.

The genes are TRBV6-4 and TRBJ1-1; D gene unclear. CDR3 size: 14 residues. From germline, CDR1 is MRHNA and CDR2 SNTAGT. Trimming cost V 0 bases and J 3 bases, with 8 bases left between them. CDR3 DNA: TGTGCCAGCAGTGACTCTAGCGAGGACACTGAAGCTTTCTTT. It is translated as CASSDSSEDTEAFF.

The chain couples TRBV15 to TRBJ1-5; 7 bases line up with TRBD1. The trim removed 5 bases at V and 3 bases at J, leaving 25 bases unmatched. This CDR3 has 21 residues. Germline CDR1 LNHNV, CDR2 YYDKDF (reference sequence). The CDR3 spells CATSPRITKGRDSRFNQPQHF. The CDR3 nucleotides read TGTGCCACCAGCCCCCGGATCACGAAAGGACGGGACAGCAGATTCAATCAGCCCCAGCATTTT.

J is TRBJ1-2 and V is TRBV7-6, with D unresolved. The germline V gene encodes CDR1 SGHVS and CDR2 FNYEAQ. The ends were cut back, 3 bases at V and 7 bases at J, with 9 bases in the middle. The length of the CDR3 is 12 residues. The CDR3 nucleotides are TGTGCCAGCAGCTTTTACAACGTTGGCTACACCTTC. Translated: CASSFYNVGYTF. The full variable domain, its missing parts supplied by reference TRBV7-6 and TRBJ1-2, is GAGVSQSPRYKVTKRGQDVALRCDPISGHVSLYWYRQALGQGPEFLTYFNYEAQQDKSGLPNDRFSAERPEGSISTLTIQRTEQRDSAMYRCASSFYNVGYTFGSGTRLTVV.